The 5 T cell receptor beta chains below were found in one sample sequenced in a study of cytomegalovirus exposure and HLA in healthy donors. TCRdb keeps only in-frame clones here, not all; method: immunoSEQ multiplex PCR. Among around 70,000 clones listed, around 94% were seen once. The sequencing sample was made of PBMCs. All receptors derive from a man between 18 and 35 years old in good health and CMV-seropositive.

CDR3 region: CASSPPAADMQPQHF. CDR3 sequence (DNA): TGTGCCAGCAGCCCCCCGGCGGCCGATATGCAGCCCCAGCATTTT. V and J are TRBV28 and TRBJ1-5; D ambiguous. Germline-derived CDR1 and CDR2 are MDHEN and SYDVKM. This CDR3 spans 15 amino acids. V gave up 6 bases and J gave up 7 bases, with 19 bases separating them.

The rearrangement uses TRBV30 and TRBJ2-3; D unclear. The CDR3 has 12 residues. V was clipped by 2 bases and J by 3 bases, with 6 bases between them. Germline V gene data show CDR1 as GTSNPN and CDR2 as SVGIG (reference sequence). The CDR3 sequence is CAWSTRTDTQYF. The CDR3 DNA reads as TGTGCCTGGAGTACCCGGACAGATACGCAGTATTTT.

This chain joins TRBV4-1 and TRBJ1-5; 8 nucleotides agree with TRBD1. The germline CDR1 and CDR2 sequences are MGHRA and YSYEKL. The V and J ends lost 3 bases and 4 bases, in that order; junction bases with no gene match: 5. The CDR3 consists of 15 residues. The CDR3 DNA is TGCGCCAGCAGCCAGACAGGGGTCGCTAATCAGCCCCAGCATTTT. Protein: CASSQTGVANQPQHF.

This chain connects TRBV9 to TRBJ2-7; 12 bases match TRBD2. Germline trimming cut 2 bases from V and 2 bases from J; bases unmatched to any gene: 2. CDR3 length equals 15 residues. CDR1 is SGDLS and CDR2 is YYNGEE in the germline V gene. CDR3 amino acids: CASSVTSGGAYEQYF. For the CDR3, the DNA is TGTGCCAGCAGCGTGACTAGCGGGGGAGCCTACGAGCAGTACTTC.

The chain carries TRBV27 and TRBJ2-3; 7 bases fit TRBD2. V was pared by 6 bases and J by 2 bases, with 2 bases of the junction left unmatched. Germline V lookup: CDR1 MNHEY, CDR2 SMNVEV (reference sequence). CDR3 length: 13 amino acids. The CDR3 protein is CASSGGITDTQYF. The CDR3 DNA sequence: TGTGCCAGCAGCGGGGGGATCACAGATACGCAGTATTTT.